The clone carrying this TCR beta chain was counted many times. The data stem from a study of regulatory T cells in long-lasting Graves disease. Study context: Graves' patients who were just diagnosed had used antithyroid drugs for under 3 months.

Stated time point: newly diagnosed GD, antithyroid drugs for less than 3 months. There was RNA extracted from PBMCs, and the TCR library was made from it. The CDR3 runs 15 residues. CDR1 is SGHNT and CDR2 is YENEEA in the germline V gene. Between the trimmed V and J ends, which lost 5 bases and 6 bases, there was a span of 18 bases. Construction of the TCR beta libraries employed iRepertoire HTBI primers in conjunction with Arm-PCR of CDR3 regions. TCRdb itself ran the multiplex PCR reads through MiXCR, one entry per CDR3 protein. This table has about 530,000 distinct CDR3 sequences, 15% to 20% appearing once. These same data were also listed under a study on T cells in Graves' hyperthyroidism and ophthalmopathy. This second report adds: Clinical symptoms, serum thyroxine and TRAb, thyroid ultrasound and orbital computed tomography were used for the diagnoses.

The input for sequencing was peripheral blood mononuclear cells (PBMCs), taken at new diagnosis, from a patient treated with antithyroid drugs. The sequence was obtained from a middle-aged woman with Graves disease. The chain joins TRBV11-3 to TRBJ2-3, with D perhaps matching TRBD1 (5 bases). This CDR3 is CASSPSDGQTDTQYF. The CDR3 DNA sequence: TGTGCCAGCAGCCCCTCGGACGGACAAACGGATACGCAGTATTTT.